Below, one T cell receptor (beta chain) is given with its context. What it binds is not known. This entry belongs to a study of spatial heterogeneity in lung cancer. About the research overall: Detected beta-chain sequences consistently exceeded alpha-chain sequences.

Every molecule of TCR cDNA had its own unique molecular identifier. TCRdb fed the 5' RACE reads into MiXCR, producing one record per CDR3 protein. The sample has some 45,000 distinct CDR3 sequences, roughly 12% seen once. The time point denotes: sample taken at primary tumor resection. Unsorted whole RNA samples from tumor, nontumor lung or frozen PBMC were sequenced. The donors were about 67 patients with non-small cell lung cancer that was early-stage and untreated. This CDR3 has 18 residues. Trimming took 1 base from V and 4 from J; bases not matched to a gene: 13. The germline gives CDR1 LGHNA, CDR2 YNFKEQ. Whole-study findings and limits: Blood carried ubiquitous expanded tumor TCRs more at resection than follow-up.

This chain links TRBV4-2 with TRBJ1-3; 7 bases are shared with TRBD1. The sample consisted of PBMCs, taken at surgery. The source is a female donor with early-stage non-small cell lung cancer. CDR3 in amino acids: CASSQGDRVYARGNTIYF. In DNA, the CDR3 is TGTGCCAGCAGCCAAGGCGACAGGGTATATGCTCGCGGAAACACCATATATTTT.